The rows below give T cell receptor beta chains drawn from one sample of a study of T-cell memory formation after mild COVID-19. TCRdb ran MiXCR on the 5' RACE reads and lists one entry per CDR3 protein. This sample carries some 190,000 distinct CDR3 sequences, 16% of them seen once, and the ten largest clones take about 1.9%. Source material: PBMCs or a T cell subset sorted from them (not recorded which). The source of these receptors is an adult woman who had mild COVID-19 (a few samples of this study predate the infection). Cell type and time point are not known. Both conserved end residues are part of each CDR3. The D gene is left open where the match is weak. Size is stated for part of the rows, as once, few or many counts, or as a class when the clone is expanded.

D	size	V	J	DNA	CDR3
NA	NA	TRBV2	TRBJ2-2	TGTGCCAGCGATTGGAGTCCAACCGGGGAGCTGTTTTTT	CASDWSPTGELFF
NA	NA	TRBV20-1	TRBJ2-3	TGCAGTGCTATATCCGGGGGAGACCCCACAGATACGCAGTATTTT	CSAISGGDPTDTQYF
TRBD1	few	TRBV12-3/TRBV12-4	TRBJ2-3	TGTGCCAGCAGCCCCGGACAGGTCTACACAGATACGCAGTATTTT	CASSPGQVYTDTQYF
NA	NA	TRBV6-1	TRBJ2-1	TGTGCCAGCAGTGAAGTACGGGGGAGCAATATTAGGGGTGAGCAGTTCTTC	CASSEVRGSNIRGEQFF
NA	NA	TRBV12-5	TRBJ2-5	TGTGCTAGTGGTTTGGTAGAGACAAAGACCCAGTACTTC	CASGLVETKTQYF
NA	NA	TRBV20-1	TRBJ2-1	TGCAGTGCTACGGGAAACAATGAGCAGTTCTTC	CSATGNNEQFF
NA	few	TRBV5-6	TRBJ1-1	TGTGCCAGAAAGACACCCACTGAAGCTTTCTTT	CARKTPTEAFF
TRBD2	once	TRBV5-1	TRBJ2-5	TGCGCCAGCAGCTTGGGTGGAGCGGGAGAGGAGACCCAGTACTTC	CASSLGGAGEETQYF
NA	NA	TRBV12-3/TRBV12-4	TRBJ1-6	TGTGCCAGCACCACACGAGGGGGGGAAATTTATAATTCACCCCTCCACTTT	CASTTRGGEIYNSPLHF
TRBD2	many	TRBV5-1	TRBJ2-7	TGCGCCAGCAGCCCCGGGCGGGGGAGCTCCTACGAGCAGTACTTC	CASSPGRGSSYEQYF
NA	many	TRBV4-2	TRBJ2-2	TGTGCCAGCAGCCAAGTTATAACAGGGCAGCACGGGGAGCTGTTTTTT	CASSQVITGQHGELFF
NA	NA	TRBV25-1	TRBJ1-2	TGTGCCAGCAGTGAATCCTGGGCCTATGGCTACACCTTC	CASSESWAYGYTF
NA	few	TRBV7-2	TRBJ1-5	TGTGCCAGCAGCTTAGACCGGTCGGGGAATCAGCCCCAGCATTTT	CASSLDRSGNQPQHF
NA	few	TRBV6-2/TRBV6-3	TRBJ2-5	TGTGCCAGCAGCCGCCCCTTAGGCGCAAGGGAGACCCAGTACTTC	CASSRPLGARETQYF
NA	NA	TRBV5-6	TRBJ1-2	TGTGCCAGCACAAGGGGTTTCGAAGATGGCTACACCTTC	CASTRGFEDGYTF
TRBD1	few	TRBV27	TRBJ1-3	TGTGCCAGCAGTTTAACCACAGGGGCTGGAAACACCATATATTTT	CASSLTTGAGNTIYF
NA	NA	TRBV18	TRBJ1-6	TGTGCCAGCTCCCTCGGACAGAACGATAATTCACCCCTCCACTTT	CASSLGQNDNSPLHF
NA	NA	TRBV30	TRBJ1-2	TGTGCCTGGAGTGTGCGAAGGATAGCAAACTATGGCTACACCTTC	CAWSVRRIANYGYTF
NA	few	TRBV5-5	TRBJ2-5	TGTGCCAGCACCCCTTTAAGAGGATCCCAAGAGACCCAGTACTTC	CASTPLRGSQETQYF
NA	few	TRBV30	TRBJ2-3	TGTGCCTGGAGTGTACGACCAGCAGTAGATACGCAGTATTTT	CAWSVRPAVDTQYF
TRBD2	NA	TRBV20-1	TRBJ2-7	TGCAGTGCCAAAGCGGGAGGGCCGTACGAGCAGTACTTC	CSAKAGGPYEQYF
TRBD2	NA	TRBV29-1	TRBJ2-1	TGCAGCGTAACCGGGACTAGCGGAATGGGACTGCCAAATGAGCAGTTCTTC	CSVTGTSGMGLPNEQFF
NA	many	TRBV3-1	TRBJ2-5	TGTGCCAGCAGCCAACCGGACGACAGAGAGACCCAGTACTTC	CASSQPDDRETQYF
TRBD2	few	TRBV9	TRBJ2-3	TGTGCCAGCAGCGTAAGGCTAGCGGGGGGGCCGGGCACAGATACGCAGTATTTT	CASSVRLAGGPGTDTQYF
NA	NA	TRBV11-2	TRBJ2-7	TGTGCCAGCAGCTTAGAATTTTCGTCGGCAGGGGGGTCCCACGAGCAGTACTTC	CASSLEFSSAGGSHEQYF
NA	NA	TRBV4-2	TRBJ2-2	TGTGCCAGCAGCCTGGTCGGGTTTTCGAACACCGGGGAGCTGTTTTTT	CASSLVGFSNTGELFF
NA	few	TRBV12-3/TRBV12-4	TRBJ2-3	TGTGCCAGCAGTTTTGGGCCCCTCCCAACGGGAGACTCGACAGATACGCAGTATTTT	CASSFGPLPTGDSTDTQYF
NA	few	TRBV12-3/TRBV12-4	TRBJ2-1	TGTGCCAGCAGCCTCAGGGTTTGGGGCTCCTACAATGAGCAGTTCTTC	CASSLRVWGSYNEQFF
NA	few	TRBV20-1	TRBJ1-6	TGCAGTGCTAGAGATTGGTCCCGCGGCGGGAGTGATTCACCCCTCCACTTT	CSARDWSRGGSDSPLHF
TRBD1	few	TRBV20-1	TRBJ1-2	TGCAGTGCTATTACACAGGGGAGCGGCGGCGGCTACACCTTC	CSAITQGSGGGYTF
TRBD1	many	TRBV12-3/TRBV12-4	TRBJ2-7	TGTGCCAGCAGTCGGGACAGTTCCTACGAGCAGTACTTC	CASSRDSSYEQYF
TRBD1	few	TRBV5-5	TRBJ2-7	TGTGCCAGCAGCTTGGTCGGCAGGGGGCTCTACGAGCAGTACTTC	CASSLVGRGLYEQYF
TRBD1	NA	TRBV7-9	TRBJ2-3	TGTGCCAGCAGCCCCGGACAGGGGGGAGCAGATACGCAGTATTTT	CASSPGQGGADTQYF
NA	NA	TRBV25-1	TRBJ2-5	TGTGCCAGCAGGTCGTCCCGGGACATAGAAGAGACCCAGTACTTC	CASRSSRDIEETQYF
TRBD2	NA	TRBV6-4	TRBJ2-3	TGTGCCAGCAGTCGAGGCGGGGGGGCGAAAGATACGCAGTATTTT	CASSRGGGAKDTQYF
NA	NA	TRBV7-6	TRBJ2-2	TGTGCCAGCAGCTCCAGGGTAGACGGGGAGCTGTTTTTT	CASSSRVDGELFF
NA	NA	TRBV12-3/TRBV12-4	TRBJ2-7	TGTGCCAGCAGTTTGCGGCCAGTAGGGGCCTACGAGCAGTACTTC	CASSLRPVGAYEQYF